These 11 T cell receptor beta chains were all obtained from the same sample, sequenced in a study of patients and donors after allogeneic stem cell transplantation. TCRdb reanalysed the RT-PCR reads using MiXCR and keeps one entry per CDR3 protein. The sample carries about a million distinct CDR3 sequences, roughly 18% recorded once. Source material: blood, either unsorted or a sorted T cell fraction (not recorded which). The source is a human donor who was either an allogeneic HSCT recipient or a stem cell or donor lymphocyte infusion donor (not recorded which). It is not recorded whose cells these are; they may come from a transplant donor.

This clonotype was seen more than once but under ten times. This chain links TRBV7-6 with TRBJ1-1; D possibly corresponds to TRBD1 (5 bases). Germline CDR1 and CDR2: SGHVS and FNYEAQ. The CDR3 covers 15 residues. The V and J ends lost 4 bases and 3 bases respectively, with 15 bases between them. The CDR3 DNA sequence: TGTGCCAGCAGCTCCGATGGGGGGGACTACACTGAAGCTTTCTTT. Translating gives CASSSDGGDYTEAFF.

This CDR3 is CASSGRQGMNTEAFF. In nucleotides, the CDR3 is TGCGCCAGCAGCGGAAGACAGGGTATGAACACTGAAGCTTTCTTT. The genes are TRBV5-1 and TRBJ1-1; 7 bases match TRBD1. Germline V CDR1 and CDR2: SGHRS, YFSETQ. With 4 bases clipped from V and 0 bases from J, the junction kept 6 bases outside the gene matches. This CDR3 region has 15 residues.

This clonotype was observed many times. The gene calls are TRBV20-1 and TRBJ1-1; 8 nucleotides match TRBD1. The CDR3 is 14 residues long. The V gene end was trimmed by 2 bases and the J gene end by 1 base; junction bases not matched to a gene: 3. Germline-derived CDR1 and CDR2 are DFQATT and SNEGSKA (reference sequence). The CDR3 DNA reads TGCAGTGCTAGACAGGGGGCGGGGAACACTGAAGCTTTCTTT. Its protein product is CSARQGAGNTEAFF.

This clonotype was counted many times. The rearrangement joins TRBV12-3 or TRBV12-4 to TRBJ1-1; a possible D gene is TRBD1 (6 bases). V was pared by 5 bases and J by 6 bases, with 10 bases between. The CDR3 is 12 residues long. Here the CDR3 DNA reads TGTGCCAGCAGTCCCACAGGGCCTGAAGCTTTCTTT. Encoded protein: CASSPTGPEAFF.

J is TRBJ2-5 and V is TRBV11-3, with 11 bases that match TRBD2. J lost 4 bases, V lost 4 bases, and 8 bases had no gene match. Looked up from germline, CDR1 is SGHNT and CDR2 is YENEEA. The CDR3 length is 16 residues. This CDR3 is CASSSPFGLAGETQYF. DNA for the CDR3: TGTGCCAGCAGCTCCCCTTTTGGACTAGCGGGAGAGACCCAGTACTTC.

The chain is built from TRBV11-2 and TRBJ2-1; D may be TRBD2 (6 bases). The germline CDR1 and CDR2 sequences are SGHAT and FQNNGV. This CDR3 has 21 amino acids. The V and J ends lost 4 bases and 0 bases respectively, with 28 bases between them. The CDR3 DNA reads as TGTGCCAGCAGCTCCTTCGTTCGCTTCGGGGGTGCCACTAGCTCCTACAATGAGCAGTTCTTC. This gives the protein CASSSFVRFGGATSSYNEQFF.

This clonotype was seen more than once but under ten times. This rearrangement joins TRBV7-9 to TRBJ2-2; D is undetermined. Germline loops: CDR1 SEHNR, CDR2 FQNEAQ (reference sequence). The CDR3 extends over 15 amino acids. With 4 bases removed from V and 2 bases from J, the gap between germline ends came to 11 bases. The CDR3 sequence is CASSYVGSNTGELFF. CDR3 nucleotide sequence: TGTGCCAGCAGCTACGTCGGGTCCAACACCGGGGAGCTGTTTTTT.

This clonotype was observed a few times. The chain employs TRBV24-1 and TRBJ1-4, with D tentatively TRBD1 (5 bases). V was trimmed by 4 bases and J by 3 bases, leaving 11 bases between them. The CDR3 sequence is 15 residues long. Looked up from germline, CDR1 is KGHDR and CDR2 is SFDVKD. DNA for the CDR3: TGTGCCACCAGTGAGGCCGGGACGGCTAATGAAAAACTGTTTTTT. Translated: CATSEAGTANEKLFF.

The CDR3 here is CASSFPPGLAGSSSYNEQFF. The CDR3 DNA follows: TGTGCCAGCAGTTTTCCACCGGGACTAGCGGGATCGAGCTCCTACAATGAGCAGTTCTTC. The genes are TRBV12-3 or TRBV12-4 and TRBJ2-1; 13 nucleotides match TRBD2. The CDR3 sequence is 20 residues long. The ends lost 3 bases at V and 0 bases at J; junction bases unmatched: 11.

The rearrangement joins TRBV11-2 to TRBJ2-1, with D possibly being TRBD2 (6 bases). The CDR3 loop spans 20 amino acids. Trimming pared 3 bases from V and 0 bases from J, leaving 24 bases between. Germline CDR1 SGHAT, CDR2 FQNNGV. CDR3 sequence: CASSLSRSRDSQSSYNEQFF. The CDR3 DNA reads TGTGCCAGCAGCTTGTCGAGAAGCCGGGACTCCCAGAGCTCCTACAATGAGCAGTTCTTC.

The V call is TRBV25-1, the J call TRBJ1-4; the D gene is possibly TRBD1 (5 bases). V was clipped by 8 bases and J by 3 bases, with 16 bases between them. Germline CDR1 MGHDK, CDR2 SYGVNS. The CDR3 spans 15 residues. This CDR3 is CASQGLGAPNEKLFF. CDR3 sequence (DNA): TGTGCCAGCCAGGGCCTTGGGGCCCCTAATGAAAAACTGTTTTTT.